This T cell receptor beta chain was recorded in a study of blood T cell repertoires in COVID-19 (dated by TCRdb to between 2020 and 2021). Broadly, across the study: Samples covering the acute and convalescent phases of COVID-19 were provided by collaborators in the United States, Italy and Spain. The prospective study material was composed of cDNA or gDNA derived from T cells, B-cell-depleted T cells, or PBMCs. The dataset comprised deeply sampled blood TCRbeta repertoires from subjects exposed to, actively infected with, or recovered from COVID-19. The repertoires were made available in a free public database intended to serve as a resource for research on the immune response to SARS-CoV-2. The samples were drawn from the first 160 participants of the ongoing ImmuneRACE study and from about 1,200 subjects provided by 6 global collaborators. A de-identified subject ID, COVID-19 status, age in years and sex were almost always included in the sample metadata. HLA class I and class II types, where available, came from metadata supplied by the sample provider rather than from assay-based typing. Broader findings and caveats from the paper: The quantity of clinical and demographic metadata differed by source and by participant and was supplied without curation.

Samples from volunteer blood donors who had recovered from COVID-19 were contributed by a second Seattle source. Collaborating institutions collected whole blood in K2EDTA tubes following their own protocols. For TCRbeta analysis, collaborators shipped samples as frozen whole blood, isolated PBMCs, or DNA extracted from either of those sample types. The immunoSEQ Assay, a bias-controlled multiplex PCR, was used to amplify TCRbeta CDR3 regions from genomic DNA. Concerning the study's data processing: The number of nucleated cells in each sample was estimated from the amplification of reference gene primers within the assay. Sequence reads were collapsed and filtered to measure the absolute abundance of every unique TCRbeta CDR3 rearrangement. For each sample, productive Simpson clonality was calculated as the square root of Simpson's diversity index over productive rearrangements. TCRdb mirrors the immuneACCESS table, restricted to in-frame sequences. Some clones are absent from its copies; in checked studies, under half trace to an unresolved V gene, and the reason for the others is unknown. V and J calls and clone size are given by that table; D and trimming were obtained from the DNA. This sample holds over 150,000 clones; roughly 90% were observed only once. The top ten clones comprise 3.5% to 4% of the sample.

Including cysteine and phenylalanine, the CDR3 has 15 amino acids. The entry retains the CDR3 DNA only, 45 bases that are in frame from base 1. CDR1 SGHRS and CDR2 YFSETQ are derived from the germline V gene. V is clipped by 0 bases and J by 0 bases, and the sequence between their germline boundaries is 7 bases long. Of note for this clone: Which antigen it targets is not known. Per-base quality was not reported, and no clone a single base away is much larger than it.

The sequence derives from a woman aged 55-70 years who had recovered from COVID-19. The specimen was peripheral blood. The chain couples TRBV5-1 to TRBJ1-5; confidence is insufficient to name the D gene. The DNA is as follows: TGCGCCAGCAGCTTGGACGGTAATAGCAATCAGCCCCAGCATTTT. This codes for CASSLDGNSNQPQHF.